Below, one T cell receptor (beta chain) is given with its context. As yet, its antigen is unknown. Primers included in the PCR were 60 Vbeta and 13 Jbeta primers. Assay: immunoSEQ multiplex PCR; the TCRdb copy retains only in-frame clones and omits some. The sample includes roughly 190,000 clones, 82% seen only once; the top ten take around 0.8%. The data belong to a study of cytomegalovirus exposure and HLA in healthy donors. Study conclusions and caveats: A prior analysis recorded that most TCR beta V segments were productive about 87% or about 30% of the time. The study flagged about 150 TCR beta chains as cytomegalovirus-associated. In a later analysis, the majority of CMV-associated beta chains seemingly showed HLA restriction.

Source material: PBMCs. This clonotype originated in a woman under 30 in good health and CMV-seronegative.

The CDR3 DNA follows: TGTGCCAGCAGTGAAGGGGGACTAGCGGCCTACAATGAGCAGTTCTTC. Protein product: CASSEGGLAAYNEQFF. The chain combines TRBV2 with TRBJ2-1, with 11 bases fitting TRBD2. Germline trimming cut 1 base from V and 2 bases from J; bases unmatched to any gene: 1. There are 16 residues in the CDR3. From germline, CDR1 is SNHLY and CDR2 FYNNEI.